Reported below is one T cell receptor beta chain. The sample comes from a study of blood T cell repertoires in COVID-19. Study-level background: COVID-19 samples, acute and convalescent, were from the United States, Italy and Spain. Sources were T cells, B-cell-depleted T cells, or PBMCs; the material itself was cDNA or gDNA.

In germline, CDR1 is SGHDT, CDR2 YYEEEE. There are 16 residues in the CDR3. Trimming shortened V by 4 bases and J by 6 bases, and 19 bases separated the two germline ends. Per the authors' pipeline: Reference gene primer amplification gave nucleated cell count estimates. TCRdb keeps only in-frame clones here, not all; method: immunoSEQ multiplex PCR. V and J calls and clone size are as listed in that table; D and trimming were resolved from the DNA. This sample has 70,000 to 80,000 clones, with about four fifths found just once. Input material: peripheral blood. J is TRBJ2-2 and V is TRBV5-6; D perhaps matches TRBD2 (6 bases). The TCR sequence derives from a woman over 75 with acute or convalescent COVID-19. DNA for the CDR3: TGTGCCAGCAGCCCGTTCCCATGGCGGGACCCCGGGGAGCTGTTTTTT. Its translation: CASSPFPWRDPGELFF.